One sample yielded the 29 T cell receptor beta chains listed below, sequenced in a study of T cell repertoires in cytomegalovirus infection. Each CDR3 protein gets one entry after TCRdb re-called the reads with MiXCR. The sample lists roughly 630,000 distinct CDR3 sequences; roughly a quarter were seen once. The sample taken for sequencing was CD8+ T cells from PBMCs. These receptors were taken from a human donor in good health (CMV status not recorded). Some clones in this sample may be carry-over from other donors' samples.

Concerning this clonotype: At one end the junction does not follow the germline gene, possibly because of a read error. The chain recombines TRBV28 with TRBJ1-5; unclear D gene. The CDR3 totals 12 residues. Germline V CDR1 and CDR2: MDHEN, SYDVKM. The CDR3 region is CANSSDRQPQHF. The CDR3 DNA reads as TGTGCCAACAGTTCGGACCGTCAGCCCCAGCATTTT.

This clonotype was detected ten times or more. V is TRBV7-2 and J is TRBJ2-7; D perhaps matches TRBD2 (6 bases). Germline loops: CDR1 SGHTA, CDR2 FQGNSA. CDR3 length: 14 residues. V gave up 1 base and J gave up 4 bases, with 11 bases separating them. The CDR3 DNA is TGTGCCAGCAGCTTAGTTGCGGGAACTTACGAGCAGTACGTC. Its translation: CASSLVAGTYEQYV.

DNA of the CDR3: TGCAGCGTTGTTTTTGGGAGCGCGAACACCGGGGAGCTGTTTTTT. Translating gives CSVVFGSANTGELFF. V is TRBV29-1 and J is TRBJ2-2, with D perhaps TRBD2 (5 bases). Germline V lookup: CDR1 SQVTM, CDR2 ANQGSEA. The V gene lost 4 bases and the J gene lost 0 bases, with 12 bases spanning the gap. This CDR3 region has 15 residues.

This clonotype was detected only a few times. The chain carries TRBV7-9 and TRBJ1-1, with unresolved D. V gave up 4 bases and J gave up 0 bases, with 15 bases separating them. CDR3 length: 16 residues. Germline V gene sequence: CDR1 SEHNR, CDR2 FQNEAQ (reference sequence). In DNA form, the CDR3 reads TGTGCCAGCAGCTCTAGGACGACGTCGATGAACACTGAAGCTTTCTTT. Its protein product is CASSSRTTSMNTEAFF.

The chain joins TRBV25-1 to TRBJ2-3, with 8 bases aligning to TRBD2. Trimming at V came to 4 bases and at J to 6 bases, leaving 6 bases not matched to a gene. The CDR3 consists of 14 residues. Germline V gene sequence: CDR1 MGHDK, CDR2 SYGVNS. This chain's CDR3 is CASSAGGRDDTQYF. The CDR3 region has the DNA TGTGCCAGCAGTGCGGGGGGGCGGGATGATACGCAGTATTTT.

Of note for this clonotype: A much larger clonotype is one base distant, so this may be a read error. The V and J genes are TRBV12-3 or TRBV12-4 and TRBJ1-1; 8 bases align to TRBD1. The CDR3 is made up of 14 amino acids. The trim removed 8 bases at V and 3 bases at J, leaving 8 bases unmatched. CDR3 bases: TGTGCCAGCGCCAAGACAGGGGAGGACACTGAAGCTTTCTTT. Encoded protein: CASAKTGEDTEAFF.

The chain uses TRBV29-1 and TRBJ1-5; D remains unclear. The CDR3 is 12 residues long. V lost 4 bases and J 1 base, leaving 5 bases between the germline ends. Per germline, CDR1 SQVTM and CDR2 ANQGSEA. The CDR3 region is CSVAESNQPQHF. The CDR3 DNA is TGCAGCGTTGCGGAAAGCAATCAGCCCCAGCATTTT.

A note on this clonotype: A read error may explain this, as a much larger clone is one base away. The chain has TRBV7-9 and TRBJ1-1; 8 nucleotides match TRBD1. This CDR3 is 14 amino acids long. From germline, CDR1 is SEHNR and CDR2 FQNEAQ (reference sequence). V was clipped by 5 bases and J by 5 bases; unmatched bases: 7. The CDR3 bases are TGTGCCAGCAGCGCGACAGGGGCGAAAACTGAAGCTTTCTTT. As protein: CASSATGAKTEAFF.

This clonotype was seen a handful of times. V usage is TRBV12-5 and J usage is TRBJ2-5; D is unresolved. Germline assignment: CDR1 LGHNT and CDR2 FRNRAP. The CDR3 length is 13 residues. Trimming pared 5 bases from V and 3 bases from J, leaving 10 bases between. CDR3: CASGIPTKETQYF. Written as DNA, the CDR3 is TGTGCTAGTGGTATCCCCACTAAAGAGACCCAGTACTTC.

The genes are TRBV7-2 and TRBJ2-5; weak D call: TRBD1 (5 bases). Deletions cut 0 bases from V and 3 bases from J, with 14 bases between. Germline CDR1 reads SGHTA; CDR2 reads FQGNSA. This CDR3 has 16 residues. The CDR3 DNA sequence: TGTGCCAGCAGCTTAGCGCCAGGGCATCCTAAAGAGACCCAGTACTTC. Translated, it gives CASSLAPGHPKETQYF.

V usage is TRBV20-1 and J usage is TRBJ2-7; D gene unclear. This CDR3 is 14 amino acids long. Trimming removed 1 base at V and 0 bases at J, with 10 bases between. Germline V lookup: CDR1 DFQATT, CDR2 SNEGSKA (reference sequence). The CDR3 DNA reads TGCAGTGCTAGAGGCATTGGAAGCTCCTACGAGCAGTACGTC. Residues: CSARGIGSSYEQYV.

Ten or more counts support this clonotype. J is TRBJ2-5 and V is TRBV7-6; D is perhaps TRBD2 (7 bases). The germline gives CDR1 SGHVS, CDR2 FNYEAQ. The CDR3 spans 14 residues. V lost 5 bases and J 5 bases, leaving 15 bases between the germline ends. CDR3 region: CASSPAGAIETQYF. The CDR3 nucleotides are TGTGCCAGCAGCCCCGCGGGGGCCATCGAGACCCAGTACTTC.

The chain employs TRBV6-1 and TRBJ2-2, with D possibly being TRBD1 (6 bases). This CDR3 is 18 amino acids long. V was pared by 6 bases and J by 2 bases, with 22 bases between. From germline, CDR1 is MNHNS and CDR2 SASEGT. The CDR3 nucleotides are TGTGCCAGCAGCCCGGGGACCCGGGACAAACTAAACACCGGGGAGCTGTTTTTT. Encoded protein: CASSPGTRDKLNTGELFF.

This clonotype was seen a few times. Possible read error: a much larger clone is one base away. This chain connects TRBV25-1 to TRBJ2-2; D not resolved. Germline CDR1 is MGHDK and CDR2 is SYGVNS. The ends were cut back, 8 bases at V and 6 bases at J, with 7 bases in the middle. This CDR3 contains 11 residues. The DNA of the CDR3 is TGTGCCAGCGGACGGGCCGGGGAGCTGTTTTTT. Its translation is CASGRAGELFF.

The sample holds many counts of this clonotype. The rearrangement uses TRBV12-3 or TRBV12-4 and TRBJ2-1; D is unresolved. V was cut by 6 bases and J by 13 bases, with 16 bases left in between. CDR3 size: 12 residues. The CDR3 region has the DNA TGTGCCAGCAGGGTATCACCGGACCCCCAGTTCTTC. Its protein product is CASRVSPDPQFF.

With regard to this clonotype: A read error is possible here, since a much larger clone lies one base away. V and J are TRBV7-9 and TRBJ2-1, with 13 nucleotides matching TRBD2. This CDR3 spans 17 amino acids. The V gene's germline CDR1 is SEHNR and CDR2 FQNEAQ (reference sequence). For the CDR3, the DNA is TGTGCCAGCAGCTTAGGAAGACTAGCGGGGGGATTCAATAAGCAGTTCTTC. It is translated as CASSLGRLAGGFNKQFF.

This clonotype was counted between two and nine times. The J gene is TRBJ2-2, the V gene TRBV7-9; TRBD2 matches at 10 bases. With 6 bases clipped from V and 6 bases from J, the junction kept 10 bases outside the gene matches. The germline V gene has CDR1 SEHNR and CDR2 FQNEAQ (reference sequence). The CDR3 extends over 16 amino acids. The CDR3 DNA reads TGTGCCAGCAGTTCCGGGCCAGCGGGGGGGGCCGGGGAGCTGTTTTTT. It translates to CASSSGPAGGAGELFF.

The chain uses TRBV28 and TRBJ1-4, with D unclear. Trimming removed 3 bases at V and 4 bases at J, with 9 bases between. The CDR3 runs 14 residues. Germline CDR1 MDHEN, CDR2 SYDVKM. CDR3 loop: CASSLKGFNEKLFF. CDR3 nucleotide sequence: TGTGCCAGCAGTTTGAAGGGATTTAATGAAAAACTGTTTTTT.

The chain employs TRBV10-3 and TRBJ2-3; D remains ambiguous. The CDR3 covers 16 residues. The germline gives CDR1 ENHRY, CDR2 SYGVKD. V lost 6 bases, J lost 0 bases, and 16 bases lay in between. CDR3: CAIRVRKAESTDTQYF. CDR3 DNA sequence: TGTGCCATCAGGGTCCGGAAGGCAGAGAGCACAGATACGCAGTATTTT.

About this clonotype itself: The CDR3 ends on some other residue instead of the conserved phenylalanine or tryptophan, so this is likely a read error. The V gene is TRBV28, the J gene TRBJ2-1; 7 bases fit TRBD2. Trimming removed 4 bases from V and 8 bases from J; junction bases left unmatched: 11. The CDR3 covers 15 residues. Germline CDR1 and CDR2: MDHEN and SYDVKM. This CDR3 is CASSSTSTSSDEQFL. The CDR3 bases are TGTGCCAGCAGTTCCACTTCGACTAGCTCGGATGAGCAGTTCTTA.

The table lists this clonotype with a few counts. J is TRBJ2-1 and V is TRBV6-1; possibly TRBD1 for D (5 bases). Germline CDR1 reads MNHNS; CDR2 reads SASEGT. Deletions cut 4 bases from V and 2 bases from J, with 9 bases between. The CDR3 totals 14 residues. CDR3 residues: CASSARATYNEQFF. CDR3 nucleotides: TGTGCCAGCAGTGCCAGGGCTACCTACAATGAGCAGTTCTTC.

In the case of this clonotype: The junction departs from the called germline gene at one end, perhaps through a read error. This rearrangement joins TRBV7-2 to TRBJ2-1; D assignment may be TRBD1 or TRBD2 (6 bases each). Germline V lookup: CDR1 SGHTA, CDR2 FQGNSA. The CDR3 loop spans 14 amino acids. CDR3 residues: CVSSLGGTLNEQFF. The CDR3 DNA follows: TGTGTCAGCAGCTTAGGAGGGACATTAAACGAGCAGTTCTTC. Full variable domain (missing parts from reference TRBV7-2 and TRBJ2-1): GAGVSQSPSNKVTEKGKDVELRCDPISGHTALYWYRQSLGQGLEFLIYFQGNSAPDKSGLPSDRFSAERTGGSVSTLTIQRTQQEDSAVYLCVSSLGGTLNEQFFGPGTRLTVL.

This clonotype was picked up many times. The chain uses TRBV7-9 and TRBJ2-7, with D perhaps TRBD1 (5 bases). This CDR3 contains 14 residues. CDR1 and CDR2 (germline): SEHNR, FQNEAQ (reference sequence). Deletions cut 0 bases from V and 2 bases from J, with 8 bases between. The DNA of the CDR3 is TGTGCCAGCAGCTTAGCGGGGCGCGCCTACGAGCAGTACTTC. Its protein product is CASSLAGRAYEQYF. The variable domain in full, completed from reference TRBV7-9 and TRBJ2-7, reads DTGVSQNPRHKITKRGQNVTFRCDPISEHNRLYWYRQTLGQGPEFLTYFQNEAQLEKSRLLSDRFSAERPKGSFSTLEIQRTEQGDSAMYLCASSLAGRAYEQYFGPGTRLTVT.

The chain is built from TRBV28 and TRBJ2-3; 9 bases line up with TRBD2. The V segment lost 0 bases and the J segment 1 base; nucleotides outside the gene matches: 2. Germline CDR1 is MDHEN and CDR2 is SYDVKM. This CDR3 is built from 16 residues. The CDR3 DNA follows: TGTGCCAGCAGTTTATGGGCTAGCGGGGGCACAGATACGCAGTATTTT. Its protein product is CASSLWASGGTDTQYF.

This clonotype was found many times. V gene TRBV7-8 combines with J gene TRBJ2-1; the match to TRBD2 covers 8 bases. Unmatched junction bases numbered 10, after V lost 4 bases and J lost 8 bases. The length of the CDR3 is 15 residues. Germline CDR1 and CDR2: SGHVS and FQNEAQ. DNA for the CDR3: TGTGCCAGCAGCTCACGAATCGGGACTAGTCATGAGCAGTTCTTC. Its translation is CASSSRIGTSHEQFF.

Note on this clonotype: Germline is not matched at one junction end, which may reflect a read error. The genes are TRBV15 and TRBJ2-3; perhaps TRBD1 as D (6 bases). The CDR3 consists of 15 residues. The germline V gene has CDR1 LNHNV and CDR2 YYDKDF (reference sequence). CDR3 protein: CATSREDRSRDMQYF. In DNA form, the CDR3 reads TGTGCCACCAGCAGAGAAGACAGGTCAAGGGATATGCAGTATTTT.

The rearrangement joins TRBV10-3 to TRBJ2-1; 10 bases line up with TRBD2. CDR1 and CDR2 from the germline V gene are ENHRY and SYGVKD. The trim removed 7 bases at V and 10 bases at J, leaving 10 bases unmatched. CDR3 length equals 14 residues. The CDR3 loop is CAINEGLAGDEQFF. DNA for the CDR3: TGTGCCATCAACGAGGGGCTAGCGGGGGACGAGCAGTTCTTC.

The table lists this clonotype with many counts. The chain joins TRBV7-9 to TRBJ1-1, with a possible D match to TRBD1 (6 bases). CDR1 and CDR2 from the germline V gene are SEHNR and FQNEAQ (reference sequence). V was clipped by 5 bases and J by 0 bases, with 16 bases between them. This CDR3 is 16 amino acids long. This CDR3 reads CASSTGGRTVNTEAFF. The CDR3 region has the DNA TGTGCCAGCAGCACCGGGGGCCGGACGGTGAACACTGAAGCTTTCTTT.

Remarks on this clonotype: This clone may be a read error of a much larger clone one base away. CDR3 protein: CASTFLGNENLFF. CDR3 DNA: TGTGCCAGCACCTTCCTCGGGAATGAAAACCTGTTTTTT. The chain carries TRBV7-4 and TRBJ1-4, with D unresolved. CDR1 SGHVT and CDR2 SQSDAQ come from the germline V gene. CDR3 length: 13 residues.